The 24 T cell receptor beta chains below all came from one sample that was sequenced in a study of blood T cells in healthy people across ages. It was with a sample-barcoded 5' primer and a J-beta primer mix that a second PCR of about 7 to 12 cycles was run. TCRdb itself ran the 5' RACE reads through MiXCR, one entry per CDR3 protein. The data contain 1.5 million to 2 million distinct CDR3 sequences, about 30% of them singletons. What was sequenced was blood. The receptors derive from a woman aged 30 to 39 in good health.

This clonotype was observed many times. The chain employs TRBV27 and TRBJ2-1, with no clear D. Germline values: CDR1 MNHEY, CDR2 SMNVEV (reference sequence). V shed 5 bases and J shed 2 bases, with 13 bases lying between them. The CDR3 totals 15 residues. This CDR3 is CASSPPTGAYNEQFF. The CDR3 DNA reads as TGTGCCAGCAGTCCCCCCACTGGAGCCTACAATGAGCAGTTCTTC.

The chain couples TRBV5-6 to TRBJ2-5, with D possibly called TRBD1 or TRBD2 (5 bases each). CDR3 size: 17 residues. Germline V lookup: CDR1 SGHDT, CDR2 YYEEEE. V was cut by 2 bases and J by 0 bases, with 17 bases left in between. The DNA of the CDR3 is TGTGCCAGCAGCTTTATGGCATACGGGACGGACCAAGAGACCCAGTACTTC. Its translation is CASSFMAYGTDQETQYF.

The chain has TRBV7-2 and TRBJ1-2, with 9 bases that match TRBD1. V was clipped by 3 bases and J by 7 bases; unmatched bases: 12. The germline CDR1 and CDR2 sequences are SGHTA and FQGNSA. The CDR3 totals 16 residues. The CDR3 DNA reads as TGTGCCAGCAGCTTGGGAACTACAGGGGGCGCGGGTGGCTACACCTTC. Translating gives CASSLGTTGGAGGYTF.

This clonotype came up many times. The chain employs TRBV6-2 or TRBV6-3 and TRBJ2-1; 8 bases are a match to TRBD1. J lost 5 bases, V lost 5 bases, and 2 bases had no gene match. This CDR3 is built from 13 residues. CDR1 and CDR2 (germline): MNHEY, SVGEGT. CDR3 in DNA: TGTGCCAGCAGTGGACAGGGAAACAATGAGCAGTTCTTC. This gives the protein CASSGQGNNEQFF.

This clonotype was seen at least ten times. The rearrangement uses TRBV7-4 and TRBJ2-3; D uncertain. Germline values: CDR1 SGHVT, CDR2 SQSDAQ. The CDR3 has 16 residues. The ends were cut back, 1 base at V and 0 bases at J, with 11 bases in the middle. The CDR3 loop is CASSLDRHTSTDTQYF. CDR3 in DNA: TGTGCCAGCAGCTTAGACCGCCATACTAGCACAGATACGCAGTATTTT.

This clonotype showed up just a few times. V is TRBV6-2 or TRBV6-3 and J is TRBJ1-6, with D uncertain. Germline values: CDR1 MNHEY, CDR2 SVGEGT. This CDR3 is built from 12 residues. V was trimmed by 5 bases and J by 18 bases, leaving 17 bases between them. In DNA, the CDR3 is TGTGCCAGCAGTCGACAACAACTAGCCCCCCACTTT. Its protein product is CASSRQQLAPHF.

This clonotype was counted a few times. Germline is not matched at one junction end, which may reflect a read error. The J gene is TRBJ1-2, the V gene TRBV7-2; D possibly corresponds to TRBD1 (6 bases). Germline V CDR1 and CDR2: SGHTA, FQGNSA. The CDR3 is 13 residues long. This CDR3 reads CANSLVGQYGYTF. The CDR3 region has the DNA TGTGCCAACAGCTTAGTGGGACAATATGGCTACACCTTC.

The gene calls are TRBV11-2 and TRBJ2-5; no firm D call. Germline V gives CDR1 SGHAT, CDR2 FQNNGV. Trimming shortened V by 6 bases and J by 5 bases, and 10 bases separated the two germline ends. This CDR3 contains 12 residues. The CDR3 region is CASSSMVETQYF. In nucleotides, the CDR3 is TGTGCCAGCAGTTCAATGGTCGAGACCCAGTACTTC.

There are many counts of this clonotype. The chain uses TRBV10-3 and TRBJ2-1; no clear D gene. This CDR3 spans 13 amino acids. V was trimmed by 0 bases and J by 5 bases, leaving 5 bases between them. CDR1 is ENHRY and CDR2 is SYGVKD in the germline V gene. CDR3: CAISESGDNEQFF. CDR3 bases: TGTGCCATCAGTGAGTCAGGAGACAATGAGCAGTTCTTC.

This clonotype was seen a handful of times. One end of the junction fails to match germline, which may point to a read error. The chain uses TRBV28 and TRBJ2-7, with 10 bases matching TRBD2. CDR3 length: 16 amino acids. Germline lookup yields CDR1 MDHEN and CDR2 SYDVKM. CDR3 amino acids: CANSPGGTSGADEQYF. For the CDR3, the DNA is TGTGCCAACAGTCCAGGTGGAACTAGCGGGGCTGACGAGCAGTACTTC.

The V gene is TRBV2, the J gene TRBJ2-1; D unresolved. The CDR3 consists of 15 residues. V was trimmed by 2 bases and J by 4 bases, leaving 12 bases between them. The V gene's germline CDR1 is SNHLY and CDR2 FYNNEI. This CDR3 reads CASSEWQAYYNEQFF. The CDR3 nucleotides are TGTGCCAGCAGTGAATGGCAGGCCTATTACAATGAGCAGTTCTTC.

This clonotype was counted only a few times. CDR3 sequence: CAWSVPPTNYGYTF. The DNA for the CDR3 is TGTGCCTGGAGTGTTCCGCCAACCAACTATGGCTACACCTTC. The chain uses TRBV30 and TRBJ1-2, with D uncertain. The CDR3 runs 14 residues. With 0 bases removed from V and 2 bases from J, the gap between germline ends came to 10 bases. From germline, CDR1 is GTSNPN and CDR2 SVGIG (reference sequence).

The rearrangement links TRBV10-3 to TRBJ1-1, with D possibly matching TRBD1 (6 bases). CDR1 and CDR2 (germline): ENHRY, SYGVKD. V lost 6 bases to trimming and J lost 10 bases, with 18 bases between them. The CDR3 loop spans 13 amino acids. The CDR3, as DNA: TGTGCCATCAGAACGGGACAATCGGGGGGAGCTTTCTTT. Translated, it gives CAIRTGQSGGAFF.

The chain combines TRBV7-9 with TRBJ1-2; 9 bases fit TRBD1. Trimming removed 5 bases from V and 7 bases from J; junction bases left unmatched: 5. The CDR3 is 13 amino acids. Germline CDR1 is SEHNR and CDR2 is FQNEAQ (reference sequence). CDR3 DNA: TGTGCCAGCAGCGACCCGACAGGGGGTGGCTACACCTTC. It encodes CASSDPTGGGYTF.

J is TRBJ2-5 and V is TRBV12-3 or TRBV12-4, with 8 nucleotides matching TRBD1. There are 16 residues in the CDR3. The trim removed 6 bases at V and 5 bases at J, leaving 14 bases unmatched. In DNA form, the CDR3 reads TGTGCCAGCAGCCCCTGCCGGCAGGGGGCCGGGGAGACCCAGTACTTC. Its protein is CASSPCRQGAGETQYF.

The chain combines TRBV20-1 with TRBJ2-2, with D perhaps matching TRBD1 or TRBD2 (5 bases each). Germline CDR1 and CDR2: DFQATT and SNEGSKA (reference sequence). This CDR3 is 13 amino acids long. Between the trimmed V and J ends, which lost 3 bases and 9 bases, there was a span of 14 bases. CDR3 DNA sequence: TGCAGTGCTAGCCGGGACGCGAGTAGGGAGCTGTTTTTT. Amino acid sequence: CSASRDASRELFF.

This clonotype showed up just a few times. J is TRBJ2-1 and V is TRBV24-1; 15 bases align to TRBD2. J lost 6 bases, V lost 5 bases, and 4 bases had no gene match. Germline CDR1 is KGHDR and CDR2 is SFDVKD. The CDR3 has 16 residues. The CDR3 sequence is CATSGAGLAGGNEQFF. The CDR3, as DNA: TGTGCCACCAGTGGGGCGGGACTAGCGGGGGGCAATGAGCAGTTCTTC.

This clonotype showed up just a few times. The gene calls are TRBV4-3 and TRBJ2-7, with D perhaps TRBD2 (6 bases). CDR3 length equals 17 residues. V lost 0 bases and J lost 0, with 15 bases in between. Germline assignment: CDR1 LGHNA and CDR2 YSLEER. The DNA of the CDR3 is TGCGCCAGCAGCCAAGAAGCCAATAGCGGACGCTCCTACGAGCAGTACTTC. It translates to CASSQEANSGRSYEQYF.

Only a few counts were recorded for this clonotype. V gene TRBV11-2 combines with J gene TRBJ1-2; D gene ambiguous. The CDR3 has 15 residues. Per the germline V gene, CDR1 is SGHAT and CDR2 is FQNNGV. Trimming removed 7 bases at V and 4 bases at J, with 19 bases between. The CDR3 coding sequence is TGTGCCAGCACCTCCGACGGTCACAGCGTCTATGGCTACACCTTC. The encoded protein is CASTSDGHSVYGYTF. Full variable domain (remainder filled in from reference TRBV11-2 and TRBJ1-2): EAGVAQSPRYKIIEKRQSVAFWCNPISGHATLYWYQQILGQGPKLLIQFQNNGVVDDSQLPKDRFSAERLKGVDSTLKIQPAKLEDSAVYLCASTSDGHSVYGYTFGSGTRLTVV.

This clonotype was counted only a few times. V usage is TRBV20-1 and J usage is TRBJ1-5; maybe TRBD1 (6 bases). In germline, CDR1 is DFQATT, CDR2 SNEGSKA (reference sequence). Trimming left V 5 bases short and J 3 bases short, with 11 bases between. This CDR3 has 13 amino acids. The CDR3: CSAGSGANQPQHF. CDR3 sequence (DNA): TGCAGTGCTGGGTCAGGGGCCAATCAGCCCCAGCATTTT.

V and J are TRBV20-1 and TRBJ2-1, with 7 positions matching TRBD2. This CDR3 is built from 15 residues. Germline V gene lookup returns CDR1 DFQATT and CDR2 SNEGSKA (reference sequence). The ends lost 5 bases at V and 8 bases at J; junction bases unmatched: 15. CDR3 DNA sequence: TGCAGTGCTCCTGACCCCGGGGCTAGCGGCGATGAGCAGTTCTTC. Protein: CSAPDPGASGDEQFF.

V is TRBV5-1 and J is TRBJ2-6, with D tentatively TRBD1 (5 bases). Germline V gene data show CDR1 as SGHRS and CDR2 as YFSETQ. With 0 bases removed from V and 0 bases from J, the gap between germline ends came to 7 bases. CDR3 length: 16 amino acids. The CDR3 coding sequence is TGCGCCAGCAGCTTGGGACAGTACTCTGGGGCCAACGTCCTGACTTTC. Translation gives CASSLGQYSGANVLTF.

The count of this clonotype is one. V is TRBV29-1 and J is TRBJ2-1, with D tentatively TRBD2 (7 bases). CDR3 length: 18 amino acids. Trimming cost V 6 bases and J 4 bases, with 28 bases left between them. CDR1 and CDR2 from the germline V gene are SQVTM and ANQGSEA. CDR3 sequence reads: CSVRWAFGRGLTYNEQFF. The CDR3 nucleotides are TGCAGCGTCCGGTGGGCCTTTGGGCGGGGGCTTACGTACAATGAGCAGTTCTTC.

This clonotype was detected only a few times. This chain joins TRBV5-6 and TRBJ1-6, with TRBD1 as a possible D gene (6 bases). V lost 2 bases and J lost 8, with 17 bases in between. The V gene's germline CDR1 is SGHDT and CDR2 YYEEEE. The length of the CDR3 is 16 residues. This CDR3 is CASSFRGGLGDSPLHF. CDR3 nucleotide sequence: TGTGCCAGCAGCTTCAGGGGCGGTTTGGGAGATTCACCCCTCCACTTT.